These T cell receptor beta chains were read from a single sample in a study of T cell repertoires in cytomegalovirus infection. TCRdb reanalysed the reads using MiXCR and keeps one entry per CDR3 protein. The sample comprises around 310,000 distinct CDR3 sequences, roughly 16% of which are singletons, and around 12% rests with the top ten. The sequenced sample consisted of PBMCs. The receptors were gathered from a human donor in good health (CMV status not recorded). Some clones in this sample may be carry-over from other donors' samples. Each CDR3 is given with its conserved first and last residue. The D gene is left open where the match is weak. The size field is filled for only some rows; it gives once, few, many or a size class.

V gene	clone size	D gene	J gene	CDR3 length	CDR3 DNA	CDR3 protein
TRBV7-2	many	NA	TRBJ2-5	16	TGTGCCAGCAGCTTAGTTCCCACAGGAGTTCAAGAGACCCAGTACTTC	CASSLVPTGVQETQYF
TRBV28	many	TRBD1	TRBJ1-1	13	TGTGCCAGCAGTTCGATGACGACAGGGGAAGCTTTCTTT	CASSSMTTGEAFF
TRBV2	many	NA	TRBJ1-1	13	TGTGCCAGCAGCGCCGGGCAGTTCACTGAAGCTTTCTTT	CASSAGQFTEAFF
TRBV7-9	many	NA	TRBJ2-1	14	TGTGCCAGCAGCTTCGATATCGGCGGATATGAGCAGTTCTTC	CASSFDIGGYEQFF
TRBV4-1	few	TRBD2	TRBJ2-1	16	TGCGCCAGCAGCCGTAGCGGGGGGGTCTCCTACAATGAGCAGTTCTTC	CASSRSGGVSYNEQFF
TRBV19	few	NA	TRBJ2-6	15	TGTGCCAGTAGTTCACTGAGCTCTGGGGCCAACGTCCTGACTTTC	CASSSLSSGANVLTF
TRBV6-1	NA	NA	TRBJ2-7	15	TGTGCCAGCAGTGCCCAGCAGGACGCCTCCTACGAGCAGTACTTC	CASSAQQDASYEQYF
TRBV20-1	NA	NA	TRBJ1-6	14	TGCAGTGCTAAGCCGGACTGGGGGAATTCACCCCTCCACTTT	CSAKPDWGNSPLHF
TRBV6-6	NA	NA	TRBJ2-7	14	TGTGCCAGCAGGGAGCCTACACTCTCCTACGAGCAGTACTTC	CASREPTLSYEQYF
TRBV7-8	many	NA	TRBJ2-7	16	TGTGCCAGCAGCTTAGCCCGTAGAAGGGACCCGGACGAGCAGTACTTC	CASSLARRRDPDEQYF
TRBV20-1	NA	NA	TRBJ1-2	13	TGCAGTGCTAGAGGGGGCACATCCTATGGCTACACCTTC	CSARGGTSYGYTF
TRBV12-3/TRBV12-4	many	NA	TRBJ1-5	14	TGTGCCAGCAGGTCGGGGGGAATAGGTCAGCCCCAGCATTTT	CASRSGGIGQPQHF
TRBV28	NA	NA	TRBJ2-7	11	TGTGCCAGCAGCTGGAGGTACGAGCAGTACTTC	CASSWRYEQYF
TRBV18	few	NA	TRBJ2-3	16	TGTGCCAGCTCCCTCCGGTCCCTAGGGGCTACAGATACGCAGTATTTT	CASSLRSLGATDTQYF
TRBV7-2	many	NA	TRBJ2-1	13	TGTGCCAGCAGCTTCTCGGACTACAATGAGCAGTTCTTC	CASSFSDYNEQFF
TRBV6-2/TRBV6-3	NA	TRBD1	TRBJ1-1	13	TGTGCCAGCAGGGACAGGAGGGACACTGAAGCTTTCTTT	CASRDRRDTEAFF
TRBV7-2	many	NA	TRBJ2-6	15	TGTGCCAGCAGCGGGGGGACTTCTGGGGCCAACGTCCTGACTTTC	CASSGGTSGANVLTF
TRBV27	NA	TRBD1	TRBJ1-6	13	TGTGCCAGCGCGGACAGGGTAGTTTCACCCCTCCACTTT	CASADRVVSPLHF
TRBV5-1	NA	TRBD1	TRBJ1-5	16	TGCGCCAGCAGCTTGACCGGGACAGGTAGCAATCAGCCCCAGCATTTT	CASSLTGTGSNQPQHF
TRBV4-1	few	TRBD2	TRBJ2-1	16	TGCGCCAGCAGCCAAGGAAGCGGGGGTGGAGGGAATGAGCAGTTCTTC	CASSQGSGGGGNEQFF
TRBV12-3/TRBV12-4	few	NA	TRBJ1-4	16	TGTGCCAGCAGTTCGCTACGGAGTGCAACTAATGAAAAACTGTTTTTT	CASSSLRSATNEKLFF
TRBV18	NA	TRBD1	TRBJ2-5	13	TGTGCCAGCTCACCTTACAGGGGAGAGACCCAGTACTTC	CASSPYRGETQYF
TRBV11-2	many	TRBD2	TRBJ2-3	15	TGTGCCAGCAGCCCCGGGGGGGTTAGCACAGATACGCAGTATTTT	CASSPGGVSTDTQYF
TRBV7-9	NA	NA	TRBJ1-2	15	TGTGCCAGCAGCGCCGGGGGGGGCAGGGGATATGGCTACACCTTC	CASSAGGGRGYGYTF
TRBV7-2	many	NA	TRBJ2-1	13	TGTGCCAGCACCGCGGATCAAAACAATGAGCAGTTCTTC	CASTADQNNEQFF
TRBV28	many	TRBD1	TRBJ1-5	14	TGTGCCAGCAGTCCCGGAGGGGGCAGCCAGCCCCAGCATTTT	CASSPGGGSQPQHF
TRBV4-3	few	NA	TRBJ2-2	16	TGCGCCAGCAGCCAAGATCGGGCCCTCAATGCCGGGGAGCTGTTTTTT	CASSQDRALNAGELFF
TRBV7-2	many	NA	TRBJ2-5	15	TGTGCCAGCAGCTTACTTTGGACAGCCTTTGGGACCCAGTACTTC	CASSLLWTAFGTQYF
TRBV4-1	few	NA	TRBJ2-1	14	TGCGCCAGCAGCCAAGGTATAGGGATGGGTGAGCAGTTCTTC	CASSQGIGMGEQFF
TRBV6-5	NA	TRBD1	TRBJ2-5	20	TGTGCCAGCAGTTACCGGGCCCTCGGGACAGGGGATTACCGACAAGAGACCCAGTACTTC	CASSYRALGTGDYRQETQYF
TRBV20-1	once	NA	TRBJ2-1	12	TGCAGTGCTGGGGGGCCCTACAATGAGCAGTTCTTC	CSAGGPYNEQFF
TRBV20-1	NA	TRBD2	TRBJ2-1	20	TGCAGTGCTAGAGATAGATCCGGGACTAGCGGGGGGGCCAAGTACAATGAGCAGTTCTTC	CSARDRSGTSGGAKYNEQFF
TRBV28	few	NA	TRBJ2-7	14	TGTGCCATCCGGGGGCTAGGCTACTCCTACGAGCAGTACTTC	CAIRGLGYSYEQYF
TRBV12-3/TRBV12-4	NA	NA	TRBJ1-1	16	TGTGCCAGCGCCCCGGGGGGGACGCTCGAGAACACTGAAGCTTTCTTT	CASAPGGTLENTEAFF
TRBV12-3/TRBV12-4	few	NA	TRBJ1-2	14	TGTGCCAGCAGTTTTGGGGGGGCAGTCTATGGCTACACCTTC	CASSFGGAVYGYTF
TRBV27	NA	NA	TRBJ2-3	15	TGTGCCAGCAGTTTTGGAGGCCTCAGCACAGATACGCAGTATTTT	CASSFGGLSTDTQYF
TRBV27	few	NA	TRBJ1-3	16	TGTGCCAGCAGACCTGGGGACCTTAGCTCTGGAAACACCATATATTTT	CASRPGDLSSGNTIYF
TRBV6-1	many	TRBD1	TRBJ2-2	15	TGTGCCAGCAGTGACGGGACAGGGCCGGGCGGGGAGCTGTTTTTT	CASSDGTGPGGELFF
TRBV6-1	many	TRBD1	TRBJ1-2	15	TGTGCCAGCAGCCTACCGTCAGGGGGTAACTATGGCTACACCTTC	CASSLPSGGNYGYTF
TRBV5-1	NA	NA	TRBJ1-1	14	TGCGCCAGCAGCTTGGAGGGGTCCTCTACTGAAGCTTTCTTT	CASSLEGSSTEAFF
TRBV10-3	few	NA	TRBJ1-2	14	TGTGCCATCAGTGAGCAAGATTATGGGGATGGCTACACCTTC	CAISEQDYGDGYTF
TRBV19	few	NA	TRBJ1-1	13	TGTGCCAGTAGTATGCAAATTAACACTGAAGCTTTCTTT	CASSMQINTEAFF
TRBV12-3/TRBV12-4	few	NA	TRBJ2-1	13	TGTGCCAGCACTGGGACCGTAAGCAATGAGCAGTTCTTC	CASTGTVSNEQFF
TRBV7-9	NA	NA	TRBJ1-4	17	TGTGCCAGCAGCTTAGTGTGGGGGCAGTCAACTAATGAAAAACTGTTTTTT	CASSLVWGQSTNEKLFF
TRBV12-3/TRBV12-4	many	TRBD1	TRBJ2-2	14	TGTGCCAGCAGTGCGGACAGGGGTCCCGGGGAGCTGTTTTTT	CASSADRGPGELFF